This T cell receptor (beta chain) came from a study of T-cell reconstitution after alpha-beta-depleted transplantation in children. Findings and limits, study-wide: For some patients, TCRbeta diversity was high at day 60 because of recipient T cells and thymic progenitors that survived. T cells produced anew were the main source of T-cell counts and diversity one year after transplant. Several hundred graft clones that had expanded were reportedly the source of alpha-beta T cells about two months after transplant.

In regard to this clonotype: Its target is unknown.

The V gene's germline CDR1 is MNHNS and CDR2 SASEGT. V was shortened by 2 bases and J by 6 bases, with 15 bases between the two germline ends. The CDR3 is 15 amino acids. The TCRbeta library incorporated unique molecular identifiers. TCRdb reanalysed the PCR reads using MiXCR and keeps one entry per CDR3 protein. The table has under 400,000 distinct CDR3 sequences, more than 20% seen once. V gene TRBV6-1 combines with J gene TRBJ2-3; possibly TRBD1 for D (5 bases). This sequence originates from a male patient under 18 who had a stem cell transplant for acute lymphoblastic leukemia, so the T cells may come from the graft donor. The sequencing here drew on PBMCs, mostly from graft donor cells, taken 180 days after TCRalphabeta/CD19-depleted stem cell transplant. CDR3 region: CASSEMDNRVDTQYF. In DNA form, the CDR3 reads TGTGCCAGCAGTGAAATGGACAACCGAGTGGATACGCAGTATTTT.